This TCR beta chain emerged from a study of T cells in Graves' hyperthyroidism and ophthalmopathy (dated by TCRdb to about 2019). Broadly, across the study: Peripheral blood was collected at initial diagnosis, before any treatment. To identify TCR V-J signatures that set the groups apart, the researchers used a discovery cohort of about a hundred patients, made up of around 42 with Graves' ophthalmopathy and 55 to 65 with stable Graves' hyperthyroidism. Prospective prediction of ophthalmopathy was tested in an independent validation cohort of approximately 18 hyperthyroidism patients and roughly 16 patients who later progressed to ophthalmopathy. The 100 or so discovery patients were randomly split 7:3 into training and test sets. In about 6 Graves' hyperthyroidism patients, the study also compared T-cell repertoires from thyroid tissue with T-cell repertoires from blood. After sampling, hyperthyroidism patients received methimazole starting at 30 mg daily, and ophthalmopathy patients received high-dose intravenous methylprednisolone. TCR Vbeta CDR3 sequencing of 120 to 150 peripheral blood samples (43 ophthalmopathy, over 70 hyperthyroidism and approximately 17 progressor patients) is reported in the paper. Beyond this particular receptor, the publication reports: Most expanded thyroid clonotypes (frequency above 0.001) were also detected in blood, suggesting blood repertoires may reflect thyroid immune responses. In validation, the model predicted progression to ophthalmopathy a median of roughly 6.5 months before onset, with around 70% sensitivity and about 75% specificity. A model built on a 13 V-J signature distinguished ophthalmopathy from stable hyperthyroidism, reaching roughly 88% sensitivity and about 81% specificity in cross-validation and 80%/75% in testing. No statistical method was used to set the sample size in advance, and investigators knew the group allocation.

The TCR beta CDR3 regions were amplified from RNA transcripts. The TCR CDR3 was subjected to a first round of RT-PCR using the HTBI primer set and the Qiagen OneStep RT-PCR kit. Libraries were constructed in a second round of multiplex PCR, after which size selection and purification were carried out. Paired-end sequencing of the libraries was performed with 100 bp reads on an Illumina HiSeq2000. The authors' pipeline ran thus. Raw data were processed with SOAPnuke, discarding reads with adapters, uncalled bases, mean Phred below 15, or no exact constant-primer or identifier match. COPE v1.2.5 was used to merge the high-quality paired reads, and each unique nucleotide sequence was defined as a clonotype. MiTCR v1.1 was used to align the clonotypes against IMGT TRBV, TRBD and TRBJ reference segments. The analysis was restricted to V-J combinations with a frequency above 0.0001, which together covered over 99% of the repertoires. The TCS score was defined as F50 (clonal expansion) divided by E x V (chaos), with BLOSUM62-based TCRdist calculated between CDR3 peptides within each V-J. Welch's t-statistics and random forest reduced 500 to 650 V-J features to 13, which were used in a naive Bayes classifier (R e1071). The public reads were reprocessed in TCRdb via fastp at Q25 and MiXCR, keeping in-frame beta chains. Merged by CDR3 protein, the rows form single entries marked with the most common genes and DNA. The V and J calls were determined by TCRdb, not by the authors. This sample holds hundreds of thousands of distinct CDR3 sequences; about 14% were observed only once. The top ten hold around 9.6% of the sample.

Including cysteine and phenylalanine, the CDR3 has 13 amino acids. The retained sequence is limited to the CDR3, 39 bases, with the frame set at the first base. Looking up the germline V gene yields CDR1 KGHSH and CDR2 LQKENI. The V and J ends are trimmed by 2 bases and 8 bases, leaving 12 bases between them. Stable Graves' hyperthyroidism was defined as the absence of progression to ophthalmopathy over 18 months of follow-up. Hyperthyroidism patients were newly diagnosed, had a disease duration of under 2 months, and were aged 18 to 65 years. Exclusion was applied to patients with uncontrolled infections, other autoimmune diseases, pregnancy or lactation. Diagnoses were based on clinical symptoms, serum thyroxine and TRAb, thyroid ultrasound and orbital computed tomography. PBMCs were isolated from 10 ml of fresh peripheral blood by Ficoll-Paque density gradient centrifugation. Total RNA was extracted using Trizol reagent, and RNA quality was assessed on an Agilent 2100 Bioanalyzer.

On this clonotype: Its antigen is unknown. A much bigger clone sits one base away, suggesting this may be a read error.

The specimen sequenced was blood. Recombination joined TRBV18 with TRBJ1-2, with TRBD1 as a weak D call on 6 bases. The clonotype originates from a woman aged 18-35 years with Graves' hyperthyroidism. The CDR3 has the sequence CASSPSGAWGYTF. The base sequence is TGTGCCAGCTCACCATCGGGGGCGTGGGGCTACACCTTC. Beyond the CDR3, the reference TRBV18 and TRBJ1-2 genes provide the residues; the full variable domain reads: NAGVMQNPRHLVRRRGQEARLRCSPMKGHSHVYWYRQLPEEGLKFMVYLQKENIIDESGMPKERFSAEFPKEGPSILRIQQVVRGDSAAYFCASSPSGAWGYTFGSGTRLTVV.